This T cell receptor beta chain originates from a study of T cell responses to AZD1222 COVID-19 vaccine. Whole-study results and caveats: Among spike-specific TCRs, nearly half reportedly target unmutated variant regions. Baseline testing showed seropositivity in only a handful of AZD1222 recipients. Among the donors, most were white British and more were female, and clonal diversity was possibly underestimated.

This clone showed up just a few times. Its antigen remains unidentified. Pooling of second doses given at about 4 or about 12 weeks was done. Germline CDR1 and CDR2: SGHVS and FQNEAQ. The CDR3 is 17 amino acids. J was trimmed by 0 bases and V by 4 bases; bases with no gene match: 11. The method was immunoSEQ multiplex PCR; TCRdb's version includes in-frame clones alone and lacks a portion of them. This table has 150,000 to 200,000 clones, roughly 88% appearing once. The chain joins TRBV7-8 to TRBJ1-1, with TRBD1 matching over 7 bases. The input for sequencing was peripheral blood, taken 28 days after the second AZD1222 dose. This TCR was sampled from an adult who received the AZD1222 COVID-19 vaccine. CDR3 protein: CASSSRWTGHMNTEAFF. The CDR3 nucleotides read TGTGCCAGCAGCTCCCGTTGGACAGGTCACATGAACACTGAAGCTTTCTTT. Complete variable domain (other parts from reference TRBV7-8 and TRBJ1-1): GAGVSQSPRYKVAKRGQDVALRCDPISGHVSLFWYQQALGQGPEFLTYFQNEAQLDKSGLPSDRFFAERPEGSVSTLKIQRTQQEDSAVYLCASSSRWTGHMNTEAFFGQGTRLTVV.